This T cell receptor (beta chain) was profiled in a study of tumor-infiltrating lymphocytes in primary liver carcinoma. Blood RNA originated from unsorted whole blood, with germline DNA additionally extracted. Approximately 4 milliliters of peripheral blood were collected before surgery. Findings of the study overall: The difference in top-250-clone fraction between tumors and blood was significant, favoring tumors (p = 0.039). Tumor region pairs overlapped more than did tumor-adjacent and tumor-blood pairs.

Points on this clonotype: Its target is not known.

This CDR3 comprises 21 residues. Germline CDR1 MNHEY, CDR2 SVGAGI. V dropped 1 base and J dropped 5; count of bases not matched to a gene: 21. TCR beta cDNA came from 400 to 500 ng total RNA, primed with a constant-region primer. Slightly modified ARM-PCR, run as three nested multiplex PCR rounds, produced the TCR beta libraries. Forward primers for TRBV1-TRBV30 and a C-beta reverse primer served the first two PCR rounds, at about 10 cycles each. TCRdb processed the multiplex PCR reads anew with MiXCR; each CDR3 protein has one entry. Of some 320,000 distinct CDR3 sequences listed, about 62% are singletons.

The sequence was collected from a man in his forties with primary liver carcinoma and hepatitis B virus infection. Material: peripheral blood. The rearrangement links TRBV6-5 to TRBJ2-1; 9 bases match TRBD2. CDR3 sequence: CASSYCGTSRRLVRVDNEQFF. Here the CDR3 DNA reads TGTGCCAGCAGTTACTGTGGGACTAGCAGGAGATTAGTGAGGGTGGACAATGAGCAGTTCTTC.